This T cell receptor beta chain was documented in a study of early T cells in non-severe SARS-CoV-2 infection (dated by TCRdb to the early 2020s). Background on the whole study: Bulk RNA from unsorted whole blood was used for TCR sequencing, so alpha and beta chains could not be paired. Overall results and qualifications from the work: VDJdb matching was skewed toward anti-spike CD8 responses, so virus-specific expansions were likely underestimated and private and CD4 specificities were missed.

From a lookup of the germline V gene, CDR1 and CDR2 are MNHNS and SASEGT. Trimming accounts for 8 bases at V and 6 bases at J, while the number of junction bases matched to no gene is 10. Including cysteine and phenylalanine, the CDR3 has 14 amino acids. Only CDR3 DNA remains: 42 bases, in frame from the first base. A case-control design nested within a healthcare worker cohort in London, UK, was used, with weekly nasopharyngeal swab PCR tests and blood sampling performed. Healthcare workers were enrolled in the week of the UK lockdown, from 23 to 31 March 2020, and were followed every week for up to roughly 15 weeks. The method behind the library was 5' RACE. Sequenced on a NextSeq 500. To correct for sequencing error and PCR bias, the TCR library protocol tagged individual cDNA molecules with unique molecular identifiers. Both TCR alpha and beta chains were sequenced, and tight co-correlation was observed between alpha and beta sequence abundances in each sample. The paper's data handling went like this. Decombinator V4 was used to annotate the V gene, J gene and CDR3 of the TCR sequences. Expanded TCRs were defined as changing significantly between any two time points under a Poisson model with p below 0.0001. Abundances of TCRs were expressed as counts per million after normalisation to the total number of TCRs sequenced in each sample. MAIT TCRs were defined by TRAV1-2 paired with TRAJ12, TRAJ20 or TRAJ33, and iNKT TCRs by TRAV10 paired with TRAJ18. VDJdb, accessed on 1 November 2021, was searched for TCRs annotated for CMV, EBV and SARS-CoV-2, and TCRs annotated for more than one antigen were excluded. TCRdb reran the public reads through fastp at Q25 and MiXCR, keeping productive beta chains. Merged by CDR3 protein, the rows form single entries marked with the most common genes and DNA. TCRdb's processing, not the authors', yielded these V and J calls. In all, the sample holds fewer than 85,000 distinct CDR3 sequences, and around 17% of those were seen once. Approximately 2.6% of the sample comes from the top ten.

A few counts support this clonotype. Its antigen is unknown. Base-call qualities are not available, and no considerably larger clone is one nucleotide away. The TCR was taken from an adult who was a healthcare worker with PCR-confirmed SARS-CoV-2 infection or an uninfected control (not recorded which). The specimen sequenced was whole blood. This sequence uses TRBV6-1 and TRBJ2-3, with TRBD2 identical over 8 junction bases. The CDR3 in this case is CASALAGFSDTQYF. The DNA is TGTGCCAGCGCGCTAGCGGGTTTCTCGGATACGCAGTATTTT.